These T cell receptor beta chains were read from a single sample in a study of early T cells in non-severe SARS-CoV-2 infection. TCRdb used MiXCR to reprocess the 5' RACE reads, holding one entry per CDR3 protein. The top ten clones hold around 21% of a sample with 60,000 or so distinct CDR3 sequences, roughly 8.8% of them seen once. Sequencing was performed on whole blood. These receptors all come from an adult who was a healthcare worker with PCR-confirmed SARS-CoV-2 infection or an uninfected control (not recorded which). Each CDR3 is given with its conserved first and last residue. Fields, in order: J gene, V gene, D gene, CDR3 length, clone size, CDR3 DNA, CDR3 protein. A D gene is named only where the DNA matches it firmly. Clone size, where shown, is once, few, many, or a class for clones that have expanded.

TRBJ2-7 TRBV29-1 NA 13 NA TGCAGCGTTGAAGGGACAGATGCTTACGAGCAGTACTTC CSVEGTDAYEQYF
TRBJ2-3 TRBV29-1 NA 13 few TGCAGCGTTGAAGAGCTCCGGGGAGATACGCAGTATTTT CSVEELRGDTQYF
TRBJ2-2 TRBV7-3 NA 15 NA TGTGCCAGCAGCACGAGACGAGCGGAGACCGGGGAGCTGTTTTTT CASSTRRAETGELFF
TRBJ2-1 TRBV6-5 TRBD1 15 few TGTGCCAGCAGTCCCGGACAGGGGGCGCAGAATGAGCAGTTCTTC CASSPGQGAQNEQFF
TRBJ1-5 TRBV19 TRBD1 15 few TGTGCCAGTAAGAGGGACAGGGAGGACAATCAGCCCCAGCATTTT CASKRDREDNQPQHF
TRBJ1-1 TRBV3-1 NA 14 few TGTGCCAGCAGCCTGGACGGTGTGAACACTGAAGCTTTCTTT CASSLDGVNTEAFF
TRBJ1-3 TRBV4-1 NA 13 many TGCGCCAGCAGCCAAGTTTCTGGAAACACCATATATTTT CASSQVSGNTIYF
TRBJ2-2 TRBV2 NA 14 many TGTGCCAGCTCCCTGGGCCAGAACACCGGGGAGCTGTTTTTT CASSLGQNTGELFF
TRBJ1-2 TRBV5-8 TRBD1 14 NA TGTGCCAGCAGCTTAGGACAGGGGGTTTCTGGCTACACCTTC CASSLGQGVSGYTF
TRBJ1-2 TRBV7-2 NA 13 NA TGTGCCAGCAGCCCGACTCCCTCAGGAGGCTACACCTTC CASSPTPSGGYTF
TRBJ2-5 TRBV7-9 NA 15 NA TGTGCCAGCCGAGGATGGGGGGCCCGACAAGAGACCCAGTACTTC CASRGWGARQETQYF
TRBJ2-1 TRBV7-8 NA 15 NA TGTGCCAGCAGCTTAGACGGGGGTATGTACAATGAGCAGTTCTTC CASSLDGGMYNEQFF
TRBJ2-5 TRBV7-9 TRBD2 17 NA TGTGCCAGCAGCTTACCAAGACTAGCGGGGCTCCAAGAGACCCAGTACTTC CASSLPRLAGLQETQYF
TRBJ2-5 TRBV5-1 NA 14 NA TGCGCCAGCAGCCCCGGAGGCGTACAAGAGACCCAGTACTTC CASSPGGVQETQYF
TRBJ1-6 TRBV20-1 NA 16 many TGCAGTGCTAGAGATCACCTCCAGGGCAGTAATTCACCCCTCCACTTT CSARDHLQGSNSPLHF
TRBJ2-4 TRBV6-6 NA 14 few TGTGCCAGCAGTTACTCGATGAGAGGGGACATTCAGTACTTC CASSYSMRGDIQYF
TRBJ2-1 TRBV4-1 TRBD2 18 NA TGCGCCAGCAGCCAAGGCTCCAGAAGCGGGGGGGCGAGGTCGATGCAGTTCTTC CASSQGSRSGGARSMQFF
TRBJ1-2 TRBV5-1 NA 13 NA TGTGCCAGCAGCCCTGCGGCGAACTATGGCTACACCTTC CASSPAANYGYTF
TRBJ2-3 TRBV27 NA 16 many TGTGCCAGCAGTAGTTTGGAGGGGGCGGAGGCAGATACGCAGTATTTT CASSSLEGAEADTQYF
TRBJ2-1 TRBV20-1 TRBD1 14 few TGCAGTGCACAAGACAGGGGGCGACCAAATGAGCAGTTCTTC CSAQDRGRPNEQFF
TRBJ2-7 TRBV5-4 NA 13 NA TGTGCCAGCAGCGGGATGGAGGGGACCGAGCAGTACTTC CASSGMEGTEQYF
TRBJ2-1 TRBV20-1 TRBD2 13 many TGCAGTGCTAGGGGGGGGAGTTACAATGAGCAGTTCTTC CSARGGSYNEQFF
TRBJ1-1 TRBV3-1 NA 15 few TGTGCCAGCAGCCAAGACTTGCTCTTGAGAACTGAAGCTTTCTTT CASSQDLLLRTEAFF
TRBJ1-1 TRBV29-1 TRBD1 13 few TGCAGCGTTGGACAGGGGCTAAACACTGAAGCTTTCTTT CSVGQGLNTEAFF
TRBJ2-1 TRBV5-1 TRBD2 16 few TGCGCCAGCAGCTTGGTCGTGACTAGCGGGGGTAATGAGCAGTTCTTC CASSLVVTSGGNEQFF
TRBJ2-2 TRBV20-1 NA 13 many TGCAGTGCGGGGAGGAGGTTCGGCGGGGAGCTGTTTTTT CSAGRRFGGELFF
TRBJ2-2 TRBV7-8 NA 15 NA TGTGCCAGCAGCTTAGTCGGAGGAGGGGCCGGGGAGCTGTTTTTT CASSLVGGGAGELFF
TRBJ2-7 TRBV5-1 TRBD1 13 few TGCGCCAGCAGCCCGACAGGGTCCTACGAGCAGTACTTC CASSPTGSYEQYF
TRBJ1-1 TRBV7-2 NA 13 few TGTGCCAGCAGCTTATTGGAGCCAGTTGAAGCTTTCTTT CASSLLEPVEAFF
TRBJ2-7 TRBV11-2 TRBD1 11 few TGTGCCAGCAGCTTCGACAGGGGCATGGACTTC CASSFDRGMDF
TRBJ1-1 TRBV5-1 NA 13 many TGCGCCAGCAGCTCCTCTCAGAACACTGAAGCTTTCTTT CASSSSQNTEAFF
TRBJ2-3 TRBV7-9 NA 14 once TGTGCCAGCAGCTTAGAAGGTAGCACAGATACGCAGTATTTT CASSLEGSTDTQYF
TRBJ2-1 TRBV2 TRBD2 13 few TGTGCCAGCATAGCGGGGGGTTACAATGAGCAGTTCTTC CASIAGGYNEQFF
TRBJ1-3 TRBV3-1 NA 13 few TGTGCCAGCAGCCCAGACGGGGAGCACACCATATATTTT CASSPDGEHTIYF
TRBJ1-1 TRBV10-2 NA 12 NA TGCGCCAGCAGTGAAGAACTCACTGAAGCTTTCTTT CASSEELTEAFF
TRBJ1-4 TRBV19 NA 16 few TGTGCCAGTAGTATAACCGGCGCCGCAACTAATGAAAAACTGTTTTTT CASSITGAATNEKLFF
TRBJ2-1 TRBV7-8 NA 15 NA TGTGCCAGCAGCGGTGTACTAAGCTCCTACAATGAGCAGTTCTTC CASSGVLSSYNEQFF
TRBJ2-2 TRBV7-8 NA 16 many TGTGCCAGCAGCTTAATTGGGCAGGGGAACACCGGGGAGCTGTTTTTT CASSLIGQGNTGELFF
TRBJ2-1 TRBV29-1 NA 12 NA TGCAGCGTGGGGGGTTCCTACAATGAGCAGTTCTTC CSVGGSYNEQFF
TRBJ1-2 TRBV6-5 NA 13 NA TGTGCCAGCAGTCAGGGGTCCAACTATGGCTACACCTTC CASSQGSNYGYTF
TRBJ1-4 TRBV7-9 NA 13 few TGTGCCAGCAGCTCCTCCGGGGGCGGAAAACTGTTTTTT CASSSSGGGKLFF
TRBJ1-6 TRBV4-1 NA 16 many TGCGCCAGCAGCCCAGACTTTAGCTCCTATAATTCACCCCTCCACTTT CASSPDFSSYNSPLHF
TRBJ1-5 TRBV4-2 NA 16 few TGTGCCAGCAGCCAAATGGGGGCGGGAAGCAATCAGCCCCAGCATTTT CASSQMGAGSNQPQHF
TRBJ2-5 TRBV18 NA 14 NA TGTGCCAGCTCACCCTTGGAGGTCCAAGAGACCCAGTACTTC CASSPLEVQETQYF
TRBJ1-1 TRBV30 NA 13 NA TGTGCCTGGAGTGAGATTTTTGGGACAGAAGCTTTCTTT CAWSEIFGTEAFF
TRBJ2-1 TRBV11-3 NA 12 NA TGTGCCAGCAGTCGGGTTCTCGATGAGCAGTTCTTC CASSRVLDEQFF